This T cell receptor beta chain was identified in a study of blood T cell repertoires in COVID-19. While infection was still active, Seattle patients were enrolled and then followed longitudinally. TCRdb's copy holds only in-frame clones and misses some; the assay was immunoSEQ multiplex PCR. This table holds 150,000 to 200,000 clones, 82% found once. This CDR3 is 13 amino acids long. The germline CDR1 and CDR2 sequences are ENHRY and SYGVKD. Trimming took off 6 bases at V and 3 bases at J, with 9 bases between the two ends. Sequenced material: peripheral blood. The origin of this receptor is a woman aged 40 to 49 with COVID-19, enrolled during active disease. The gene calls are TRBV10-3 and TRBJ2-1; D is possibly TRBD1 (6 bases). The chain's CDR3 is CAISRDIYNEQFF. The CDR3 DNA follows: TGTGCCATCAGCCGGGACATCTACAATGAGCAGTTCTTC.